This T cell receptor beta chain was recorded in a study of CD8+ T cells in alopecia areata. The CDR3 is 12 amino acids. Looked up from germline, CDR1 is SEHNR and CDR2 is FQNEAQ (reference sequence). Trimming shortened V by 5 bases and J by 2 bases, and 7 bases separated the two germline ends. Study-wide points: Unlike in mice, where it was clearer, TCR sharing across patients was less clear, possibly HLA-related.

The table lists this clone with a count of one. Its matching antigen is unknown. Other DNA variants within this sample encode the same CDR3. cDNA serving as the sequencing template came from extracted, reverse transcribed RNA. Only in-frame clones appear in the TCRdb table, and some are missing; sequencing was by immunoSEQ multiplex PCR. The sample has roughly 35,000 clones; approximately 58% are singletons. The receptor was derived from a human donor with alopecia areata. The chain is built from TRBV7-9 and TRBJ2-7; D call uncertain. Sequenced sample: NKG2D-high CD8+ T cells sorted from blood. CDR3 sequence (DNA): TGTGCCAGCAGCCCGAGTCCCTACGAGCAGTACTTC. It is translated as CASSPSPYEQYF.